Following are 8 T cell receptor beta chains from one sample sequenced in a study of blood T cell repertoires in COVID-19. Generated by immunoSEQ multiplex PCR, the TCRdb table keeps only in-frame clones and is missing some. The table has hundreds of thousands of clones, roughly 82% seen once; the top ten hold approximately 2.1%. The specimen was PBMCs or T cells enriched from blood (not recorded which). These receptors came from a woman in her fifties or sixties who had recovered from COVID-19.

The J gene is TRBJ2-2, the V gene TRBV7-2; 7 nucleotides line up with TRBD2. Germline CDR1 is SGHTA and CDR2 is FQGNSA. The trim removed 6 bases at V and 1 base at J, leaving 5 bases unmatched. The CDR3 spans 15 residues. CDR3 in DNA: TGTGCCAGCAGGGGGGGGACGGTGAACACCGGGGAGCTGTTTTTT. This codes for CASRGGTVNTGELFF.

V is TRBV11-2 and J is TRBJ1-5; D unclear. The CDR3 consists of 14 residues. Germline assignment: CDR1 SGHAT and CDR2 FQNNGV. V shed 3 bases and J shed 3 bases, with 9 bases lying between them. CDR3 residues: CASSFTDTNQPQHF. The CDR3 nucleotides read TGTGCCAGCAGCTTCACCGACACCAATCAGCCCCAGCATTTT.

The chain recombines TRBV19 with TRBJ2-1; D may be TRBD1 (5 bases). The CDR3 contains 14 residues. Germline V CDR1 and CDR2: LNHDA, SQIVND (reference sequence). Trimming stripped 3 bases from V and 9 bases from J, with 15 bases between. The CDR3 here is CASSISLQGREQFF. Written as DNA, the CDR3 is TGTGCCAGTAGTATTTCACTCCAGGGCCGTGAGCAGTTCTTC.

V usage is TRBV4-3 and J usage is TRBJ2-1; 9 bases line up with TRBD2. Germline V CDR1 and CDR2: LGHNA, YSLEER. This CDR3 is 18 amino acids long. V lost 0 bases and J lost 4; bases outside the gene matches: 10. The CDR3 bases are TGCGCCAGCAGCCAAGATGGGGGCGGACTAGCGAGGTACAATGAGCAGTTCTTC. Translating it yields CASSQDGGGLARYNEQFF.

This rearrangement joins TRBV5-4 to TRBJ2-3, with 11 bases fitting TRBD2. V trimming: 2 bases; J trimming: 2 bases; junction bases outside the gene matches: 7. The length of the CDR3 is 17 residues. Germline V gene data show CDR1 as SGHNT and CDR2 as YYREEE (reference sequence). The chain's CDR3 is CASSLRATSGNTDTQYF. In DNA, the CDR3 is TGTGCCAGCAGCTTAAGAGCGACTAGCGGGAACACAGATACGCAGTATTTT.

The chain combines TRBV7-9 with TRBJ2-1; no clear D. V lost 4 bases and J lost 14, with 9 bases in between. Looked up from germline, CDR1 is SEHNR and CDR2 is FQNEAQ (reference sequence). The CDR3 loop spans 10 amino acids. This CDR3 is CASSSPPEFF. The CDR3 DNA is TGTGCCAGCAGCTCTCCCCCAGAGTTCTTC.

This sequence joins TRBV13 and TRBJ2-5; D is unclear. This CDR3 is built from 15 residues. Trimming shortened V by 4 bases and J by 2 bases, and 14 bases separated the two germline ends. Germline loops: CDR1 PRHDT, CDR2 FYEKMQ (reference sequence). CDR3 protein: CASSSLPDIQETQYF. DNA of the CDR3: TGTGCCAGCAGCTCCCTACCAGACATACAAGAGACCCAGTACTTC.

This chain connects TRBV7-8 to TRBJ1-2; 7 nucleotides line up with TRBD1. The CDR3 extends over 14 amino acids. Germline V CDR1 and CDR2: SGHVS, FQNEAQ. The V gene end was trimmed by 5 bases and the J gene end by 5 bases; junction bases not matched to a gene: 8. CDR3 in amino acids: CASSGRDRNYGYTF. CDR3 nucleotide sequence: TGTGCCAGCAGCGGTCGGGACAGAAATTATGGCTACACCTTC.